Listed here is a single T cell receptor (beta chain). MiXCR, run by TCRdb on the 5' RACE reads, gives a single entry per CDR3 protein. The repertoire has about 240,000 distinct CDR3 sequences, about 10% of them found once; the top ten carry 6.8%. Germline values: CDR1 SGHKS, CDR2 YYEKEE (reference sequence). Deletions cut 4 bases from V and 3 bases from J, with 16 bases between. CDR3 length: 15 residues. The sample comes from a study of CD8 T cells in ankylosing spondylitis. This TCR derives from a male donor with ankylosing spondylitis or in good health (not recorded which). This chain joins TRBV5-5 and TRBJ1-1, with D possibly TRBD1 on 5 matching bases. The sequencing sample was made of blood, either unsorted or a sorted T cell fraction (not recorded which). CDR3 in DNA: TGTGCCAGCAGCCTCCCGCGCGGGGGGGACACTGAAGCTTTCTTT. Its protein is CASSLPRGGDTEAFF.